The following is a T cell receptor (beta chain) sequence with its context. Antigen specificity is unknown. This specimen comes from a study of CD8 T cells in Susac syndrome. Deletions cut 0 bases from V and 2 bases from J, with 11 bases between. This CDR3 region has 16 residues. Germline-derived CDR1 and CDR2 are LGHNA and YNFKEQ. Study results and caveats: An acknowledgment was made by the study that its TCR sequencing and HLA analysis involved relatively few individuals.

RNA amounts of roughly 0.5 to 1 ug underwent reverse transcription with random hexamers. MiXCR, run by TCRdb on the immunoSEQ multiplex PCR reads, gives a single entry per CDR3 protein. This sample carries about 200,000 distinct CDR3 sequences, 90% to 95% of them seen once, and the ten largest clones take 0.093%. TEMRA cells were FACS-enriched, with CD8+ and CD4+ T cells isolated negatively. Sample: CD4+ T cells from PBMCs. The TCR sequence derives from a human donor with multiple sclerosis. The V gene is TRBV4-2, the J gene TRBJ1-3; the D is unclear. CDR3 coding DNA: TGTGCCAGCAGCCAAGATTTCGGGTTGCCTGGAAACACCATATATTTT. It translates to CASSQDFGLPGNTIYF.